This entry features one TCR beta chain sequence. Antigen unknown. The data belong to a study of cytomegalovirus exposure and HLA in healthy donors. Study-wide findings and caveats: Donors were assumed by presence/absence analyses to have roughly uniform sequencing depth.

The PCR made use of 60 Vbeta and 13 Jbeta primers. The assay was immunoSEQ multiplex PCR, and TCRdb's table has in-frame clones only and misses some. The repertoire includes about 160,000 clones, roughly 80% of them detected once, and around 3.4% sits in the top ten. This CDR3 has 17 residues. Looked up from germline, CDR1 is LNHDA and CDR2 is SQIVND (reference sequence). V was cut by 6 bases and J by 1 base, with 18 bases left in between. This sequence was found in a man aged 25-45 years in good health and CMV-seropositive. The V gene is TRBV19, the J gene TRBJ1-4; possibly TRBD1 for D (6 bases). The sample consisted of PBMCs. As DNA, the CDR3 is TGTGCCAGTAGCCCATCAGCATTCAGGGGAACTAATGAAAAACTGTTTTTT. Translation gives CASSPSAFRGTNEKLFF. The full variable domain, with the rest looked up from reference TRBV19 and TRBJ1-4, is DGGITQSPKYLFRKEGQNVTLSCEQNLNHDAMYWYRQDPGQGLRLIYYSQIVNDFQKGDIAEGYSVSREKKESFPLTVTSAQKNPTAFYLCASSPSAFRGTNEKLFFGSGTQLSVL.